The sequence of this T cell receptor beta chain was determined in a study of response to subunit inactivated influenza vaccine. Study findings and constraints: The study's authors posited that every seasonal influenza vaccination enlists few new T cells.

A word on this clonotype: Its antigen is not identified.

TCRdb analysed the RT-PCR reads with MiXCR anew, one entry per CDR3 protein. The repertoire holds roughly 780,000 distinct CDR3 sequences, with approximately 17% as singletons. Germline loops: CDR1 MGHRA, CDR2 YSYEKL. The CDR3 spans 15 residues. V lost 0 bases and J lost 8, with 14 bases in between. The clonotype was recovered from a man aged 50-60 years who received an inactivated influenza vaccine. V gene TRBV4-1 combines with J gene TRBJ2-1; D remains ambiguous. The source material was PBMCs from blood, sampled about 5 days after vaccination. DNA of the CDR3: TGCGCCAGCAGCCAAGAGATAGTTAGCCTGTATGAGCAGTTCTTC. Encoded protein: CASSQEIVSLYEQFF.